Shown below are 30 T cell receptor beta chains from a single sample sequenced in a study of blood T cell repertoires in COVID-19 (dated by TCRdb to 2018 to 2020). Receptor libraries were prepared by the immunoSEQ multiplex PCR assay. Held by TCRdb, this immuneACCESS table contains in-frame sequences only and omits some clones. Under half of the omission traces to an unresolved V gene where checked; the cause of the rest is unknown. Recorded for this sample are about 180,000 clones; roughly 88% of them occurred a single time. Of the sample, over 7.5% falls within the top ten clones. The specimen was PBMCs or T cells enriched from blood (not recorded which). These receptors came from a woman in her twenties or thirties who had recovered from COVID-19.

This CDR3 is CASSLQAGGTGNTIYF. The CDR3 coding sequence is TGTGCCAGCAGCTTACAGGCGGGAGGTACTGGAAACACCATATATTTT. The rearrangement uses TRBV7-9 and TRBJ1-3; no firm D call. The CDR3 covers 16 residues. V was shortened by 2 bases and J by 2 bases, with 13 bases between the two germline ends. Germline CDR1 reads SEHNR; CDR2 reads FQNEAQ (reference sequence).

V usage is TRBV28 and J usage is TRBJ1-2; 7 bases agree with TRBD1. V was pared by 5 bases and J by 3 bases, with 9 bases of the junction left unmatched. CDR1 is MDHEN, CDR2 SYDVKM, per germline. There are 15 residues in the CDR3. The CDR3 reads CASSPTGEEDYGYTF. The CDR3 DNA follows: TGTGCCAGCAGTCCAACAGGGGAGGAGGACTATGGCTACACCTTC.

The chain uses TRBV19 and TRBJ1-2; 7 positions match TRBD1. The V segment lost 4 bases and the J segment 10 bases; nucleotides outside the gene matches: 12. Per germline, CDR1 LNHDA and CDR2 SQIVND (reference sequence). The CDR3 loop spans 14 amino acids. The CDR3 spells CASSKIQGYGLYTF. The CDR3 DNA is TGTGCCAGTAGTAAAATACAGGGGTACGGGCTCTACACCTTC.

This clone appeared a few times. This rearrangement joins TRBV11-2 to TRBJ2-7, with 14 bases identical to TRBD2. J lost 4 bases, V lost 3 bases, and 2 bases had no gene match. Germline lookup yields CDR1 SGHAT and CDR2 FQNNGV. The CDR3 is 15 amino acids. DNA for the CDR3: TGTGCCAGCAGCTTGGGGACTAGCGGGAGTTACGAGCAGTACTTC. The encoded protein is CASSLGTSGSYEQYF.

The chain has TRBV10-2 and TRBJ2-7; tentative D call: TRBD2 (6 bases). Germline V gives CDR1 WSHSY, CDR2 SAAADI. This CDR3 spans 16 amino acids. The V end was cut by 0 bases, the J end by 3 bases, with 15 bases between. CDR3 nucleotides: TGCGCCAGCAGTGAGTCCGCGGGCCTAGCGAGCTACGAGCAGTACTTC. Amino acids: CASSESAGLASYEQYF.

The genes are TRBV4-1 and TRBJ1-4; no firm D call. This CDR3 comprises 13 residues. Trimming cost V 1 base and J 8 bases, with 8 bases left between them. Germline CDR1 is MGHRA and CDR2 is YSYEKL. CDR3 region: CASSQGGMEKLFF. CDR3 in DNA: TGCGCCAGCAGCCAAGGAGGAATGGAAAAACTGTTTTTT.

CDR3 coding DNA: TGTGCCAGCAGTTACTCTCCGGGGATCGGCTACACCTTC. Protein product: CASSYSPGIGYTF. The rearrangement uses TRBV6-5 and TRBJ1-2; no definite D call. The length of the CDR3 is 13 residues. V lost 0 bases and J 8 bases, leaving 10 bases between the germline ends. Germline CDR1 is MNHEY and CDR2 is SVGAGI.

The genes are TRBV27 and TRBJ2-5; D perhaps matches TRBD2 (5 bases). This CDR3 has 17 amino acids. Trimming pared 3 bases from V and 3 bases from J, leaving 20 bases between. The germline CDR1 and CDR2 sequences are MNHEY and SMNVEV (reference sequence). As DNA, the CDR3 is TGTGCCAGCAGTTTTTGGGGTGGCCCGGGAAGGAAAGAGACCCAGTACTTC. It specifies CASSFWGGPGRKETQYF.

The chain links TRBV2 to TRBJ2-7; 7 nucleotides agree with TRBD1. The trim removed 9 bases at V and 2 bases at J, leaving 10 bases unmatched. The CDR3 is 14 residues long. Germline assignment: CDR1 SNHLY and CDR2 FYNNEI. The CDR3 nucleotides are TGTGCCAGTCTCCAAACAGGGGCCACCTACGAGCAGTACTTC. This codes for CASLQTGATYEQYF.

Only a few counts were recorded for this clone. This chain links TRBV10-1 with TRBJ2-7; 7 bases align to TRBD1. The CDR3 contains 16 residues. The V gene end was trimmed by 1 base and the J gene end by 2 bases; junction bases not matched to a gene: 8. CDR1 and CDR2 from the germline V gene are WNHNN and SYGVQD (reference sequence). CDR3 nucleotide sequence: TGCGCCAGCAGTGAGTTCGTAGAGGGGGCTACCTACGAGCAGTACTTC. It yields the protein CASSEFVEGATYEQYF.

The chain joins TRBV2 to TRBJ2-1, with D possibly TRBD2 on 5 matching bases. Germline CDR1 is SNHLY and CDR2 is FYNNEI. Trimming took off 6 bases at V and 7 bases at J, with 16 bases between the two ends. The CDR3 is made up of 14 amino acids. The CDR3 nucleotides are TGTGCCAGCAGCCAAAAAGCGGTTACGAATGAGCAGTTCTTC. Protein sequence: CASSQKAVTNEQFF.

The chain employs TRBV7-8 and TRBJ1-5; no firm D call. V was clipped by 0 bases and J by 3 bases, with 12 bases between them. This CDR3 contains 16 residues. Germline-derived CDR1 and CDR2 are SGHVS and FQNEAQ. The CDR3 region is CASSLAGWGDNQPQHF. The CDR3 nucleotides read TGTGCCAGCAGCTTAGCGGGCTGGGGAGACAATCAGCCCCAGCATTTT.

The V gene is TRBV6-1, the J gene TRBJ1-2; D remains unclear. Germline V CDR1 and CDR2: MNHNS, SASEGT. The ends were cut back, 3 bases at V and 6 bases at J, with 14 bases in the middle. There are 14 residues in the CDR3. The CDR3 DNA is TGTGCCAGCAGTGATCCCTCGAGACTTCATGGCTACACCTTC. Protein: CASSDPSRLHGYTF.

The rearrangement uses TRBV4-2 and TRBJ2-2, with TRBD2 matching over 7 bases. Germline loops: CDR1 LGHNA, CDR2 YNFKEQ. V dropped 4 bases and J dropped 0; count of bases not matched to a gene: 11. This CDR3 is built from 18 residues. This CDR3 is CASSRGSTSPANTGELFF. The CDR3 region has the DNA TGTGCCAGCAGCCGCGGATCGACTAGCCCCGCGAACACCGGGGAGCTGTTTTTT.

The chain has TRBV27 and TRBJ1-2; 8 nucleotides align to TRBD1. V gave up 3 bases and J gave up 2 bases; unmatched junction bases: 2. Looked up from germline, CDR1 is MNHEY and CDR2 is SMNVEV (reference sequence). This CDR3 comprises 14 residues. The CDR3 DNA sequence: TGTGCCAGCAGTTTCGGGACAGGCAACTATGGCTACACCTTC. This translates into CASSFGTGNYGYTF.

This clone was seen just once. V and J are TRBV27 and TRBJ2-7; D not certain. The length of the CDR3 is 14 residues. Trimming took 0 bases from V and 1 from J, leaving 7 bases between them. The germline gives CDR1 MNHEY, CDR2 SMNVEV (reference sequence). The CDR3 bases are TGTGCCAGCAGTTTATCGCTATCTTCCTACGAGCAGTACTTC. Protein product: CASSLSLSSYEQYF.

The CDR3 loop reads CASSFGGATYEQYF. Written as DNA, the CDR3 is TGTGCCAGCAGCTTCGGGGGGGCAACCTACGAGCAGTACTTC. The V and J genes are TRBV11-2 and TRBJ2-7; TRBD2 matches at 8 bases. CDR3 size: 14 residues. Per the germline V gene, CDR1 is SGHAT and CDR2 is FQNNGV. V trimming: 3 bases; J trimming: 2 bases; junction bases outside the gene matches: 3.

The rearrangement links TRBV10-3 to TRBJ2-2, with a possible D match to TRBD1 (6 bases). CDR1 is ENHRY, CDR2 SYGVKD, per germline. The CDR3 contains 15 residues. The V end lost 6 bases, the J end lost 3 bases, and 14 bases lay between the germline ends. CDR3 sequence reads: CAISENRADTGELFF. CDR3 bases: TGTGCCATCAGCGAGAACAGGGCGGACACCGGGGAGCTGTTTTTT.

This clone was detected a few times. This CDR3 reads CASSSGDRGIQPQHF. The CDR3 DNA is TGTGCCAGCAGCTCCGGGGACAGGGGGATACAGCCCCAGCATTTT. The chain recombines TRBV7-2 with TRBJ1-5, with 11 nucleotides matching TRBD1. The CDR3 has 15 residues. The germline gives CDR1 SGHTA, CDR2 FQGNSA. The junction had 6 bases not matched to a gene; V was cut back by 4 bases and J by 7 bases.

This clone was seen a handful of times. DNA for the CDR3: TGTGCCAGTAGTACCGGACTAGGGGGCGAGCAGTACTTC. Protein product: CASSTGLGGEQYF. J is TRBJ2-7 and V is TRBV19; D might be TRBD2 (7 bases). Deletions cut 4 bases from V and 6 bases from J, with 13 bases between. CDR1 and CDR2 from the germline V gene are LNHDA and SQIVND (reference sequence). This CDR3 comprises 13 residues.

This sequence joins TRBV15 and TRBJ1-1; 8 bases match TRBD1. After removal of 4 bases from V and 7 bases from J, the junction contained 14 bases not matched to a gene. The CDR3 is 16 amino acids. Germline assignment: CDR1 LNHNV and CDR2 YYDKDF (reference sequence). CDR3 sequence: CATSTLRTGRGIEAFF. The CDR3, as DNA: TGTGCCACCAGCACTCTAAGGACAGGGCGTGGAATTGAAGCTTTCTTT. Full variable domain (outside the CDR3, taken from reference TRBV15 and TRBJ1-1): DAMVIQNPRYQVTQFGKPVTLSCSQTLNHNVMYWYQQKSSQAPKLLFHYYDKDFNNEADTPDNFQSRRPNTSFCFLDIRSPGLGDTAMYLCATSTLRTGRGIEAFFGQGTRLTVV.

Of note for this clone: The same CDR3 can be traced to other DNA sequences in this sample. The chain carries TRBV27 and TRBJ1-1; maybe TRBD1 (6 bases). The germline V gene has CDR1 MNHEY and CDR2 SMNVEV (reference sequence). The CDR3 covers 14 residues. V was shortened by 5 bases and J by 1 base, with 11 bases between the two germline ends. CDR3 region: CASSLQGANTEAFF. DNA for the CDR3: TGTGCCAGCAGTCTACAGGGCGCGAACACTGAAGCTTTCTTT.

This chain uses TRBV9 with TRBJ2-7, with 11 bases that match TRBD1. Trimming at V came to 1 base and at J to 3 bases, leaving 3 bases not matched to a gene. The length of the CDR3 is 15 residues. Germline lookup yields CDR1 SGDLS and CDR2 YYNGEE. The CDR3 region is CASSVQGTGGYEQYF. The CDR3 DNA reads TGTGCCAGCAGCGTACAAGGGACAGGGGGCTACGAGCAGTACTTC.

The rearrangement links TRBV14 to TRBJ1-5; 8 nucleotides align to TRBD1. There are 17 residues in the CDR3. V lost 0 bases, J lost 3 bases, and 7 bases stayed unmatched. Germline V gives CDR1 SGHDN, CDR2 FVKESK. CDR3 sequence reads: CASSQEPGQEINQPQHF. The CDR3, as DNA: TGTGCCAGCAGCCAAGAACCGGGACAGGAGATCAATCAGCCCCAGCATTTT.

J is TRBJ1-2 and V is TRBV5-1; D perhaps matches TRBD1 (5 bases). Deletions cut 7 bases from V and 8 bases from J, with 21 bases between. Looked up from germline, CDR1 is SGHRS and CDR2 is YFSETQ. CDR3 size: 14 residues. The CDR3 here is CASGPGRGDGGYTF. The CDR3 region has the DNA TGCGCCAGCGGCCCTGGGAGGGGCGACGGAGGCTACACCTTC.

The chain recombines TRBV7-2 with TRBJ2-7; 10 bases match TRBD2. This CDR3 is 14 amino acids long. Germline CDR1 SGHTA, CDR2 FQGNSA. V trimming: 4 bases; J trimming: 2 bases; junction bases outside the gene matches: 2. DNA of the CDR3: TGTGCCAGCAGCTGGACTAGCGGAACCTACGAGCAGTACTTC. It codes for CASSWTSGTYEQYF.

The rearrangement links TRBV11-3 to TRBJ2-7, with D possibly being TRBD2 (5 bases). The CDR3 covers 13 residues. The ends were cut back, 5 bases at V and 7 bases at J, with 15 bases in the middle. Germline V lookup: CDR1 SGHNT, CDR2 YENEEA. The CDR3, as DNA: TGTGCCAGCAGCCCTACATGGACGGGAGAGCAGTACTTC. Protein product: CASSPTWTGEQYF.

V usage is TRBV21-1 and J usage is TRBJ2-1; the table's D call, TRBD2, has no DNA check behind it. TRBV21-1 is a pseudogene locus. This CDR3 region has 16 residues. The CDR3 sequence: CASSRPRLNHLREQFF. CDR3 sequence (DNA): TGTGCCAGCAGCAGGCCGCGACTGAACCACCTACGCGAGCAGTTCTTC.

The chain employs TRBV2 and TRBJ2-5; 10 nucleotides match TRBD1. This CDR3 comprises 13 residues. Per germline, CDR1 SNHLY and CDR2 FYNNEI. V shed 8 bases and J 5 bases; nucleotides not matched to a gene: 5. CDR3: CASERQGAETQYF. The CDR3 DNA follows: TGTGCCAGCGAAAGACAGGGGGCCGAGACCCAGTACTTC.

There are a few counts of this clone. CDR3 in DNA: TGCAGCGTTGGGGGGCAGGCCACCAATTATGGCTACACCTTC. This codes for CSVGGQATNYGYTF. This chain links TRBV29-1 with TRBJ1-2; D is possibly TRBD1 (6 bases). Germline-derived CDR1 and CDR2 are SQVTM and ANQGSEA. The CDR3 is 14 residues long. V lost 4 bases and J lost 5, with 17 bases in between.